This TCR beta chain was identified during a study of T cells and Merkel cell carcinoma outcomes. Study observations and caveats: Repertoire plus T-cell density reportedly predicted Merkel cell carcinoma outcomes.

The length of the CDR3 is 13 residues. J gave up 8 bases and V 7 bases, and 8 bases lay outside the gene matches. CDR1 is WNHNN and CDR2 is SYGVQD in the germline V gene (reference sequence). Concerning this clone: Its specificity is not known.

The table came from immunoSEQ multiplex PCR; TCRdb's copy has only in-frame clones and leaves some out. The sample has roughly 4,200 clones; around 92% are singletons. Sequencing used tumor tissue from Merkel cell carcinoma. This sequence was found in a human donor with Merkel cell carcinoma. The chain links TRBV10-1 to TRBJ1-2; TRBD1 aligns across 9 bases. The CDR3 DNA reads as TGCGCCAGCACCCCTTGGACAGGGGTAGGCTACACCTTC. It codes for CASTPWTGVGYTF.